This T cell receptor (beta chain) appears in the sequencing data of a study of cytomegalovirus exposure and HLA in healthy donors. The PCR contained 60 Vbeta and 13 Jbeta primers. Sequencing was performed with immunoSEQ multiplex PCR; in TCRdb, only in-frame clones are kept and a portion is missing. The sample data list approximately 190,000 clones. Deletions cut 3 bases from V and 8 bases from J, with 7 bases between. The CDR3 is made up of 10 amino acids. CDR1 and CDR2 from the germline V gene are GTSNPN and SVGIG (reference sequence). The receptor was derived from a boy aged 5-17 years in good health and CMV-seronegative. Material for sequencing was PBMCs. The chain joins TRBV30 to TRBJ1-1; D unresolved. The DNA of the CDR3 is TGTGCCTGGAGGGGAGCCGAAGCTTTCTTT. Translated, it gives CAWRGAEAFF.